These T cell receptor beta chains were read from a single sample in a study of blood T cell repertoires in COVID-19. TCRdb keeps only in-frame clones here, not all; method: immunoSEQ multiplex PCR. The repertoire holds approximately 230,000 clones, with roughly 88% as singletons. Sequenced material: PBMCs or T cells enriched from blood (not recorded which). Every receptor here comes from a woman between 45 and 65 years old with acute COVID-19. Both conserved end residues are part of each CDR3. The D gene is left open where the match is weak. A row's size may be missing; if present it is once, few, many or a size class.

clone_size,d_call,cdr3_length,v_call,j_call,cdr3_aa,cdr3_nt
NA,NA,12,TRBV29-1,TRBJ1-1,CSVVRQGGEAFF,TGCAGCGTTGTTCGGCAGGGCGGTGAAGCTTTCTTT
NA,NA,14,TRBV2,TRBJ1-1,CASSEALGGTEAFF,TGTGCCAGCAGTGAAGCATTAGGGGGCACTGAAGCTTTCTTT
NA,TRBD1,15,TRBV30,TRBJ1-1,CAWAPLTGAGAEAFF,TGTGCCTGGGCCCCCTTGACAGGGGCAGGGGCTGAAGCTTTCTTT
once,NA,14,TRBV24-1,TRBJ2-1,CATSEKRSYNEQFF,TGTGCCACCAGTGAAAAGCGGTCCTACAATGAGCAGTTCTTC
NA,TRBD2,15,TRBV7-9,TRBJ2-1,CASSRSGTSGSEQFF,TGTGCCAGCAGCCGATCCGGGACTAGCGGGAGTGAGCAGTTCTTC
NA,NA,12,TRBV7-6,TRBJ2-7,CASSSSSYEQYF,TGTGCCAGCAGTTCCAGCTCCTACGAGCAGTACTTC
NA,TRBD2,16,TRBV5-8,TRBJ2-1,CASSRLSGTTYNEQFF,TGTGCCAGCAGTCGTCTTAGCGGGACCACCTACAATGAGCAGTTCTTC
NA,NA,14,TRBV5-1,TRBJ1-6,CATSSQGYNSPLHF,TGCGCCACCTCGTCACAGGGCTATAATTCACCCCTCCACTTT
NA,TRBD2,16,TRBV7-7,TRBJ2-1,CASSPGLAGDLNEQFF,TGTGCCAGCAGCCCCGGACTAGCGGGAGACCTCAATGAGCAGTTCTTC
NA,TRBD1,15,TRBV18,TRBJ2-7,CASSPARTGNYEQYF,TGTGCCAGCTCACCCGCCCGGACAGGGAACTACGAGCAGTACTTC
NA,NA,14,TRBV5-6,TRBJ1-2,CASSFRGGVYGYTF,TGTGCCAGCAGCTTCCGGGGGGGAGTGTATGGCTACACCTTC
NA,NA,15,TRBV28,TRBJ1-2,CASSLLGTGGYGYTF,TGTGCCAGCAGTTTATTAGGCACCGGCGGCTATGGCTACACCTTC
NA,TRBD1,12,TRBV6-5,TRBJ2-7,CASRRGQWEQYF,TGTGCCAGCAGAAGGGGACAGTGGGAGCAGTACTTC
NA,TRBD1,15,TRBV12-5,TRBJ2-5,CASGLGTGEGETQYF,TGTGCTAGTGGTTTGGGGACAGGGGAGGGAGAGACCCAGTACTTC
NA,TRBD2,17,TRBV7-2,TRBJ2-3,CASGARPGLVNTDTQYF,TGTGCCAGCGGGGCTCGCCCGGGACTAGTAAACACAGATACGCAGTATTTT
NA,TRBD2,13,TRBV5-6,TRBJ2-1,CASSLASGVEQFF,TGTGCCAGCAGCTTGGCAAGCGGGGTGGAACAGTTCTTC
NA,TRBD1,14,TRBV7-2,TRBJ1-2,CASSFGTGGFGYTF,TGTGCCAGCAGCTTTGGGACAGGGGGCTTCGGCTACACCTTC
NA,TRBD2,15,TRBV15,TRBJ2-2,CATRLAGGHTGELFF,TGTGCCACCAGACTAGCGGGAGGGCACACCGGGGAGCTGTTTTTT
NA,TRBD1,15,TRBV27,TRBJ2-7,CASSLTGTGIYEQYF,TGTGCCAGCAGTTTAACAGGGACAGGGATCTACGAGCAGTACTTC
NA,TRBD1,15,TRBV4-1,TRBJ2-7,CASSRPGQGAFEQYF,TGCGCCAGCAGCCGTCCGGGACAGGGTGCTTTCGAGCAGTACTTC
NA,NA,16,TRBV7-9,TRBJ1-2,CASSRTPTDRDYGYTF,TGTGCCAGCAGCAGAACTCCTACAGACAGAGACTATGGCTACACCTTC
NA,NA,12,TRBV7-9,TRBJ2-2,CASSGNTGELFF,TGTGCCAGCTCAGGGAACACCGGGGAGCTGTTTTTT